Listed below are T cell receptor beta chains from one sample, sequenced in a study of blood T cell repertoires in COVID-19. Assay: immunoSEQ multiplex PCR; the TCRdb copy retains only in-frame clones and omits some. The table lists 400,000 to 500,000 clones, 85% to 90% of them singletons, with approximately 2% in the top ten. Sample: PBMCs or T cells enriched from blood (not recorded which). These receptors were obtained from a woman aged 40 to 50 who had recovered from COVID-19. Both conserved end residues are part of each CDR3. D genes are given only for firm matches. Where a row states a size, it is once, few, many or the class of an expanded clone; other rows omit it.

clone_size	d_call	j_call	v_call	cdr3_length	cdr3_aa	cdr3_nt
.	.	TRBJ1-1	TRBV10-3	13	CATIITTGGEAFF	TGTGCCACCATCATAACCACTGGTGGTGAAGCTTTCTTT
.	TRBD1	TRBJ1-2	TRBV7-2	18	CASGLSARTGDPNYGYTF	TGTGCCAGCGGACTCTCAGCGAGGACAGGGGACCCTAACTATGGCTACACCTTC
.	.	TRBJ2-7	TRBV5-1	13	CASSHETGGEQYF	TGCGCCAGCAGCCACGAGACAGGTGGGGAGCAGTACTTC
once	.	TRBJ2-7	TRBV18	16	CASSPYNSGDGYEQYF	TGTGCCAGCTCACCATATAATTCAGGGGATGGCTACGAGCAGTACTTC
.	.	TRBJ1-1	TRBV27	12	CASSLWPGEAFF	TGTGCCAGCAGTTTATGGCCGGGTGAAGCTTTCTTT
once	TRBD1	TRBJ1-5	TRBV19	16	CASKRDREYSNQPQHF	TGTGCCAGTAAGAGGGACAGGGAGTATAGCAATCAGCCCCAGCATTTT
.	.	TRBJ2-7	TRBV5-1	13	CASSLEDSYEQYF	TGCGCCAGCAGCTTGGAAGACAGTTACGAGCAGTACTTC
.	.	TRBJ1-5	TRBV4-1	15	CASSQAGSSNQPQHF	TGCGCCAGCAGCCAAGCCGGGAGTAGCAATCAGCCCCAGCATTTT
.	.	TRBJ1-4	TRBV12-3/TRBV12-4	11	CASTANEKLFF	TGTGCCAGCACAGCTAATGAAAAACTGTTTTTT
.	TRBD2	TRBJ2-1	TRBV6-5	15	CASSDGTSGSYEQFF	TGTGCCAGCAGCGACGGGACTAGCGGGAGTTATGAGCAGTTCTTC
.	.	TRBJ2-1	TRBV21-1	15	CASSKFSGRDNEQFF	TGTGCCAGCAGCAAGTTTAGCGGGCGCGACAATGAGCAGTTCTTC
.	.	TRBJ2-3	TRBV5-1	15	CASSLDRGGTDTQYF	TGCGCCAGCAGCTTGGACAGGGGAGGAACAGATACGCAGTATTTT
.	TRBD1	TRBJ1-1	TRBV6-6	17	CASSPATGQGAGTEAFF	TGTGCCAGCAGTCCGGCGACGGGACAGGGGGCCGGAACTGAAGCTTTCTTT
.	.	TRBJ2-3	TRBV4-1	14	CASSQVGVTDTQYF	TGCGCCAGCAGCCAAGTAGGAGTCACAGATACGCAGTATTTT
.	TRBD1	TRBJ1-2	TRBV7-6	15	CASSLRIGTDYGYTF	TGTGCCAGCAGCTTAAGGATCGGGACAGACTATGGCTACACCTTC
.	.	TRBJ1-2	TRBV7-2	12	CASSFDWYGYTF	TGTGCCAGCAGCTTCGACTGGTATGGCTACACCTTC
.	.	TRBJ1-5	TRBV13	12	CASSVGRQPQHF	TGTGCCAGCAGCGTAGGACGGCAGCCCCAGCATTTT
.	TRBD2	TRBJ2-7	TRBV5-6	15	CASSPGGRVIYEQYF	TGTGCCAGCAGCCCCGGGGGGAGGGTAATTTACGAGCAGTACTTC
.	TRBD1	TRBJ2-2	TRBV5-4	15	CASSLGDREHGELFF	TGTGCCAGCAGCTTGGGAGACAGGGAGCACGGGGAGCTGTTTTTT
.	.	TRBJ2-1	TRBV6-2/TRBV6-3	16	CASSYSMRLDFVEQFF	TGTGCCAGCAGTTACTCGATGAGGCTAGATTTCGTGGAGCAGTTCTTC
.	TRBD2	TRBJ2-2	TRBV7-9	14	CAPGTSGLSGELFF	TGTGCCCCAGGGACTAGCGGGTTGAGCGGGGAGCTGTTTTTT
.	.	TRBJ1-1	TRBV10-3	13	CAISELDNTEAFF	TGTGCCATCAGTGAATTAGATAACACTGAAGCTTTCTTT
.	.	TRBJ1-1	TRBV7-2	14	CASSPYIMNTEAFF	TGTGCCAGCAGCCCCTATATCATGAACACTGAAGCTTTCTTT
.	TRBD1	TRBJ1-2	TRBV9	14	CASSASQGSYGYTF	TGTGCCAGCAGCGCTTCACAGGGGAGCTATGGCTACACCTTC
.	TRBD1	TRBJ1-1	TRBV10-2	12	CASSLQGARAFF	TGCGCCAGCAGTCTACAGGGGGCGCGAGCTTTCTTT
.	TRBD1	TRBJ1-1	TRBV27	13	CASSWDRRSEAFF	TGTGCCAGCAGCTGGGACAGGAGGTCTGAAGCTTTCTTT
.	.	TRBJ2-3	TRBV14	12	CASSQYGDTQYF	TGTGCCAGCAGCCAATACGGAGATACGCAGTATTTT
.	TRBD1	TRBJ1-2	TRBV15	14	CATSRGTVAWGYTF	TGTGCCACCAGCAGGGGGACAGTGGCCTGGGGCTACACCTTC
.	TRBD1	TRBJ2-2	TRBV15	17	CATSRDRTGKNTGELFF	TGTGCCACCAGCAGAGACAGGACAGGGAAGAACACCGGGGAGCTGTTTTTT
.	TRBD1	TRBJ1-5	TRBV6-2/TRBV6-3	17	CASSPGTGGLGNQPQHF	TGTGCCAGCAGCCCTGGGACAGGGGGCCTCGGCAATCAGCCCCAGCATTTT
.	TRBD1	TRBJ2-7	TRBV2	16	CASSDPLRDRPYEQYF	TGTGCCAGCAGCGACCCTCTAAGGGACAGGCCCTACGAGCAGTACTTC
.	.	TRBJ1-5	TRBV5-6	14	CASSLDSSNQPQHF	TGTGCCAGCAGCTTGGACAGCAGCAATCAGCCCCAGCATTTT
.	TRBD2	TRBJ2-7	TRBV9	13	CASSEGAGDEQYF	TGTGCCAGCAGCGAAGGCGCGGGGGACGAGCAGTACTTC
.	TRBD2	TRBJ2-1	TRBV11-2	17	CASSSGGLAGGYNEQFF	TGTGCCAGCAGCTCCGGCGGGCTAGCGGGAGGCTACAATGAGCAGTTCTTC
.	.	TRBJ1-5	TRBV30	15	CAWRPKSSGNQPQHF	TGTGCCTGGAGGCCAAAGAGTTCGGGCAATCAGCCCCAGCATTTT
.	.	TRBJ1-1	TRBV3-1/TRBV3-2	16	CASSPYGQIMNTEAFF	TGTGCCAGCAGCCCTTATGGACAGATAATGAACACTGAAGCTTTCTTT
.	TRBD1	TRBJ2-7	TRBV2	14	CASSGTGGGDEQYF	TGTGCCAGCAGTGGGACAGGGGGCGGGGACGAGCAGTACTTC
.	.	TRBJ2-1	TRBV6-5	13	CASKRDSYNEQFF	TGTGCCAGCAAACGAGACTCCTACAATGAGCAGTTCTTC
.	.	TRBJ2-1	TRBV5-6	14	CASSPPGLYNEQFF	TGTGCCAGCAGCCCCCCGGGACTGTACAATGAGCAGTTCTTC
.	.	TRBJ1-1	TRBV19	13	CASSIAWNTEAFF	TGTGCCAGTAGTATAGCCTGGAACACTGAAGCTTTCTTT